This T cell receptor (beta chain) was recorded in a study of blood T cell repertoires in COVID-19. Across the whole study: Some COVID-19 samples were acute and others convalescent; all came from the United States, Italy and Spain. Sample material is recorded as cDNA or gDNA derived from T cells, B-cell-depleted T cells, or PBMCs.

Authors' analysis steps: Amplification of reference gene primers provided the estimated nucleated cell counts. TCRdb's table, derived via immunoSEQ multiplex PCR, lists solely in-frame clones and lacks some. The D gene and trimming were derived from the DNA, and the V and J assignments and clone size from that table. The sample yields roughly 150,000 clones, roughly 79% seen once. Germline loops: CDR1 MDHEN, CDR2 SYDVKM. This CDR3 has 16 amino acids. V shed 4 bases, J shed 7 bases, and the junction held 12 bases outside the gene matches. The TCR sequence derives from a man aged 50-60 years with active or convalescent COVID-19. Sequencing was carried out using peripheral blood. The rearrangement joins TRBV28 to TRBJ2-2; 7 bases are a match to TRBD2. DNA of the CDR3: TGTGCCAGCAGTTGGGGAGGGACTATGTTAGGCGGGGAGCTGTTTTTT. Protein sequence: CASSWGGTMLGGELFF.